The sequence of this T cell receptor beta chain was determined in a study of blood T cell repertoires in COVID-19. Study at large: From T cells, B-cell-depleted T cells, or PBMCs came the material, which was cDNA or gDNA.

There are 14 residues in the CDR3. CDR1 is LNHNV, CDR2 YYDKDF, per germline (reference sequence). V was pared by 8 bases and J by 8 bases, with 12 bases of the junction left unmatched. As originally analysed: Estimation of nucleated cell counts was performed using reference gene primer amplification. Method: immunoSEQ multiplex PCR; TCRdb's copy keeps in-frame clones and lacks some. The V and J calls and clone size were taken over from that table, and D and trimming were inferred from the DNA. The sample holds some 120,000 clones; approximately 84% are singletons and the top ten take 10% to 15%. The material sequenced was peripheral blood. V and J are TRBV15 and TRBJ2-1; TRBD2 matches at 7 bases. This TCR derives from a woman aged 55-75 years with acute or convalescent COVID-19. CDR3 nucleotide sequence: TGTGCCACCGGGTCGGGACTACAACGGTATGAGCAGTTCTTC. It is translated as CATGSGLQRYEQFF.